These 5 T cell receptor beta chains originate from one sample sequenced in a study of blood T cell repertoires in COVID-19. The assay was immunoSEQ multiplex PCR, and TCRdb's table has in-frame clones only and misses some. Of about 74,000 clones detected, roughly three quarters appear once; the ten largest clones hold approximately 21%. The specimen sequenced was peripheral blood. The receptors derive from a man between 70 and 80 years old with acute or convalescent COVID-19.

The V call is TRBV28, the J call TRBJ2-7; 8 bases align to TRBD2. There are 14 residues in the CDR3. V trimming: 2 bases; J trimming: 8 bases; junction bases outside the gene matches: 8. Germline CDR1 reads MDHEN; CDR2 reads SYDVKM. The CDR3 sequence: CASSLSGGEAKQYF. CDR3 nucleotide sequence: TGTGCCAGCAGTTTAAGCGGGGGCGAGGCAAAGCAGTACTTC. The full variable domain, completed using reference TRBV28 and TRBJ2-7, is DVKVTQSSRYLVKRTGEKVFLECVQDMDHENMFWYRQDPGLGLRLIYFSYDVKMKEKGDIPEGYSVSREKKERFSLILESASTNQTSMYLCASSLSGGEAKQYFGPGTRLTVT.

The chain combines TRBV5-1 with TRBJ2-7, with 16 bases lining up with TRBD2. J was trimmed by 5 bases and V by 0 bases; bases with no gene match: 11. Germline CDR1 SGHRS, CDR2 YFSETQ. This CDR3 spans 19 amino acids. The CDR3 sequence: CASSLVPGLAGGPGNEQYF. In DNA, the CDR3 is TGCGCCAGCAGCTTGGTTCCGGGACTAGCGGGAGGGCCGGGGAACGAGCAGTACTTC.

This clone was observed a single time. The chain couples TRBV5-1 to TRBJ1-6; D is unresolved. Germline CDR1 is SGHRS and CDR2 is YFSETQ. Deletions cut 0 bases from V and 4 bases from J, with 8 bases between. This CDR3 has 15 amino acids. The CDR3 spells CASSLAEVYNSPLHF. The CDR3 coding sequence is TGCGCCAGCAGCTTGGCGGAGGTGTATAATTCACCCCTCCACTTT.

CDR3 sequence reads: CASSPVGGGFINEQFF. The CDR3 DNA reads as TGCGCCAGCAGCCCGGTAGGGGGAGGGTTTATAAATGAGCAGTTCTTC. This chain uses TRBV4-3 with TRBJ2-1, with a tentative D call TRBD2 (7 bases). V was trimmed by 4 bases and J by 7 bases, leaving 20 bases between them. CDR1 and CDR2 (germline): LGHNA, YSLEER. This CDR3 spans 16 amino acids.

CDR3 bases: TGTGCCAGCAGTTACAGGGGAATTCATCAGCCCCAGCATTTT. It yields the protein CASSYRGIHQPQHF. The J gene is TRBJ1-5, the V gene TRBV6-2 or TRBV6-3; the D gene is possibly TRBD1 (5 bases). The germline V gene has CDR1 MNHEY and CDR2 SVGEGT. This CDR3 is built from 14 residues. V lost 2 bases and J lost 5, with 10 bases in between.